The entry below describes one T cell receptor beta chain. The repertoire was sequenced with immunoSEQ multiplex PCR; TCRdb's copy has only in-frame clones and lacks some. The table records some 55,000 clones, roughly 90% of them present only once. This sample stems from a study of OX40 agonist ivuxolimab in advanced cancers. The sample was CD4+ or CD8+ T cells sorted from blood, taken in a trial of the OX40 agonist ivuxolimab. The receptor comes from an adult with an advanced solid tumor such as melanoma, head and neck, liver or kidney cancer.

CDR3 sequence (DNA): TGTGCCACGGGCTTCAGGGACTACGAGCAGTACTTC. This encodes CATGFRDYEQYF. The chain combines TRBV6-5 with TRBJ2-7; D may be TRBD1 (5 bases). The V end lost 10 bases, the J end lost 3 bases, and 13 bases lay between the germline ends. Germline CDR1 is MNHEY and CDR2 is SVGAGI. The CDR3 runs 12 residues.